A selection of T cell receptor beta chains follows, all from one sample in a study of cytomegalovirus exposure and HLA in healthy donors. Measured with immunoSEQ multiplex PCR; TCRdb has only the in-frame clones, and not every one. The data include 150,000 to 200,000 clones; the top ten clones carry approximately 6.4%. The material sequenced was PBMCs. Every receptor here comes from a man younger than 45 in good health and CMV-seronegative. Each CDR3 is given with its conserved first and last residue. The D gene is left open where the match is weak.

v_gene	j_gene	d_gene	CDR3aa	CDR3nt
TRBV10-3	TRBJ2-1	-	CATQEGNEQFF	TGTGCCACCCAGGAAGGTAATGAGCAGTTCTTC
TRBV19	TRBJ1-2	-	CASSIKQGSGGYTF	TGTGCCAGTAGTATTAAACAGGGCTCCGGGGGCTACACCTTC
TRBV9	TRBJ2-1	TRBD2	CASSATSGIGHSSYNEQFF	TGTGCCAGCAGCGCGACTAGCGGGATTGGTCATAGCTCCTACAATGAGCAGTTCTTC
TRBV7-9	TRBJ2-3	TRBD2	CASSLASGGEGTQYF	TGTGCCAGCAGCTTGGCTAGCGGGGGAGAGGGTACGCAGTATTTT
TRBV7-8	TRBJ1-5	TRBD1	CASSLAKRGRGDQPQHF	TGTGCCAGCAGCTTAGCGAAGAGGGGGCGCGGGGATCAGCCCCAGCATTTT
TRBV7-9	TRBJ2-7	TRBD1	CASSLVSQGDVEQYF	TGTGCCAGCAGCTTAGTTTCACAGGGGGACGTCGAGCAGTACTTC
TRBV4-1	TRBJ1-6	TRBD1	CASSQEGTGVYNSPLHF	TGCGCCAGCAGCCAAGAAGGGACAGGGGTTTATAATTCACCCCTCCACTTT
TRBV28	TRBJ2-5	TRBD1	CASSPDRAGQETQYF	TGTGCCAGCAGCCCGGACAGGGCCGGTCAGGAGACCCAGTACTTC
TRBV7-9	TRBJ2-5	-	CASSIAQGGSRETQYF	TGTGCCAGCAGCATAGCACAGGGAGGGAGCAGAGAGACCCAGTACTTC
TRBV4-1	TRBJ1-2	TRBD1	CASSQDRTGGGYTF	TGCGCCAGCAGCCAAGATAGGACAGGCGGAGGCTACACCTTC
TRBV4-1	TRBJ1-2	TRBD1	CASRADRTTYGYTF	TGCGCCAGCAGGGCGGACAGGACGACCTATGGCTACACCTTC
TRBV27	TRBJ2-5	-	CASSLSFQETQYF	TGTGCCAGCAGTTTGTCCTTCCAAGAGACCCAGTACTTC
TRBV10-3	TRBJ2-2	-	CAISELLLNTGELFF	TGTGCCATCAGTGAACTACTGCTGAACACCGGGGAGCTGTTTTTT
TRBV4-1	TRBJ2-1	-	CASSPRGGKGAYNEQFF	TGCGCCAGCAGCCCCCGCGGCGGAAAAGGGGCCTACAATGAGCAGTTCTTC
TRBV6-1	TRBJ1-3	-	CASSESLQFGNTIYF	TGTGCCAGCAGTGAATCCCTACAGTTTGGAAACACCATATATTTT
TRBV11-2	TRBJ2-7	-	CASSLDSNEQYF	TGTGCCAGCAGCTTAGATTCCAACGAGCAGTACTTC
TRBV7-2	TRBJ2-3	-	CASSSPPRTDTQYF	TGTGCCAGCAGCTCCCCTCCGCGGACAGATACGCAGTATTTT
TRBV6-5	TRBJ1-1	TRBD1	CASSRQGGRTEAFF	TGTGCCAGCAGCCGACAGGGGGGGAGGACTGAAGCTTTCTTT
TRBV6-1	TRBJ1-1	-	CASSDVRGAEAFF	TGTGCCAGCAGTGACGTCAGGGGCGCTGAAGCTTTCTTT
TRBV2	TRBJ1-1	TRBD1	CASSARDRGPEAFF	TGTGCCAGCAGTGCCCGGGACAGGGGCCCTGAAGCTTTCTTT
TRBV11-2	TRBJ2-7	-	CASSLNGGGYGSYEQYF	TGTGCCAGCAGCTTAAACGGCGGAGGTTACGGCTCCTACGAGCAGTACTTC
TRBV7-6	TRBJ2-1	TRBD2	CASSDQLAGGGNEQFF	TGTGCCAGCAGCGACCAGTTAGCGGGAGGCGGGAATGAGCAGTTCTTC
TRBV28	TRBJ1-4	-	CASSLVRGPNEKLFF	TGTGCCAGCAGTTTAGTCAGGGGACCTAATGAAAAACTGTTTTTT
TRBV11-3	TRBJ1-1	TRBD1	CASHNRGIRATEAFF	TGTGCCAGTCACAACAGGGGGATAAGAGCCACTGAAGCTTTCTTT
TRBV7-9	TRBJ2-1	TRBD2	CASSSLLGTSGLYNEQFF	TGTGCCAGCAGCTCTCTCTTGGGGACTAGCGGACTCTACAATGAGCAGTTCTTC
TRBV6-1	TRBJ2-7	TRBD1	CASRLRQGVDEQYF	TGTGCCAGCAGACTTCGACAGGGAGTAGACGAGCAGTACTTC
TRBV6-5	TRBJ1-2	TRBD1	CASTWDRALNYGYTF	TGTGCCAGCACTTGGGACAGGGCTTTAAACTATGGCTACACCTTC
TRBV21-1	TRBJ1-1	-	CASTVRTGNTEAFF	TGTGCCAGCACCGTAAGAACAGGGAACACTGAAGCTTTCTTT
TRBV10-2	TRBJ2-3	TRBD2	CASRSGRLTDTQYF	TGCGCCAGCAGAAGCGGGAGGCTCACAGATACGCAGTATTTT
TRBV10-3	TRBJ2-7	TRBD2	CAITGDYTGEQYF	TGTGCCATCACTGGGGACTATACGGGCGAGCAGTACTTC
TRBV2	TRBJ2-7	-	CASSYTYEQYF	TGTGCCAGCAGTTACACGTACGAGCAGTACTTC
TRBV11-3	TRBJ1-2	-	CASSLTRGAYGYTF	TGTGCCAGCAGCTTAACCAGGGGAGCCTATGGCTACACCTTC
TRBV4-1	TRBJ2-1	-	CASTQGNSYNEQFF	TGCGCCAGCACTCAGGGGAACTCCTACAATGAGCAGTTCTTC
TRBV7-9	TRBJ1-1	TRBD1	CASSFGQGGPEAFF	TGTGCCAGCAGCTTTGGACAGGGAGGACCTGAAGCTTTCTTT
TRBV19	TRBJ2-5	-	CASSISPWRGEETQYF	TGTGCCAGTAGTATTTCCCCTTGGCGGGGTGAAGAGACCCAGTACTTC
TRBV5-1	TRBJ1-1	TRBD1	CASSWGDRGGTEAFF	TGCGCCAGCAGCTGGGGGGACAGGGGGGGAACTGAAGCTTTCTTT
TRBV6-5	TRBJ2-2	TRBD1	CASRQGAEGELFF	TGTGCCAGCAGGCAGGGGGCTGAGGGGGAGCTGTTTTTT
TRBV5-6	TRBJ2-7	-	CASSLGLSGQALGQYF	TGTGCCAGCAGCTTGGGTCTATCTGGACAAGCATTGGGGCAGTACTTC
TRBV6-6	TRBJ2-1	TRBD2	CASGTRGGANEQFF	TGTGCCAGCGGAACCCGGGGGGGGGCCAATGAGCAGTTCTTC
TRBV9	TRBJ2-1	-	CASSDHLDSYNEQFF	TGTGCCAGCAGCGACCATTTGGACTCATACAATGAGCAGTTCTTC
TRBV19	TRBJ1-3	TRBD1	CASNRVYLDRGPRLGNTIYF	TGTGCCAGTAATAGGGTGTATTTGGACAGGGGACCTAGGCTTGGAAACACCATATATTTT
TRBV13	TRBJ2-7	-	CASSLDGEQYF	TGTGCCAGCAGCTTAGACGGTGAGCAGTACTTC
TRBV14	TRBJ2-1	TRBD1	CASSHLGTGGYNEQFF	TGTGCCAGCAGCCACCTCGGGACAGGGGGTTACAATGAGCAGTTCTTC
TRBV4-1	TRBJ2-4	TRBD2	CASSKRGDIQYF	TGCGCCAGCAGCAAACGGGGGGACATTCAGTACTTC